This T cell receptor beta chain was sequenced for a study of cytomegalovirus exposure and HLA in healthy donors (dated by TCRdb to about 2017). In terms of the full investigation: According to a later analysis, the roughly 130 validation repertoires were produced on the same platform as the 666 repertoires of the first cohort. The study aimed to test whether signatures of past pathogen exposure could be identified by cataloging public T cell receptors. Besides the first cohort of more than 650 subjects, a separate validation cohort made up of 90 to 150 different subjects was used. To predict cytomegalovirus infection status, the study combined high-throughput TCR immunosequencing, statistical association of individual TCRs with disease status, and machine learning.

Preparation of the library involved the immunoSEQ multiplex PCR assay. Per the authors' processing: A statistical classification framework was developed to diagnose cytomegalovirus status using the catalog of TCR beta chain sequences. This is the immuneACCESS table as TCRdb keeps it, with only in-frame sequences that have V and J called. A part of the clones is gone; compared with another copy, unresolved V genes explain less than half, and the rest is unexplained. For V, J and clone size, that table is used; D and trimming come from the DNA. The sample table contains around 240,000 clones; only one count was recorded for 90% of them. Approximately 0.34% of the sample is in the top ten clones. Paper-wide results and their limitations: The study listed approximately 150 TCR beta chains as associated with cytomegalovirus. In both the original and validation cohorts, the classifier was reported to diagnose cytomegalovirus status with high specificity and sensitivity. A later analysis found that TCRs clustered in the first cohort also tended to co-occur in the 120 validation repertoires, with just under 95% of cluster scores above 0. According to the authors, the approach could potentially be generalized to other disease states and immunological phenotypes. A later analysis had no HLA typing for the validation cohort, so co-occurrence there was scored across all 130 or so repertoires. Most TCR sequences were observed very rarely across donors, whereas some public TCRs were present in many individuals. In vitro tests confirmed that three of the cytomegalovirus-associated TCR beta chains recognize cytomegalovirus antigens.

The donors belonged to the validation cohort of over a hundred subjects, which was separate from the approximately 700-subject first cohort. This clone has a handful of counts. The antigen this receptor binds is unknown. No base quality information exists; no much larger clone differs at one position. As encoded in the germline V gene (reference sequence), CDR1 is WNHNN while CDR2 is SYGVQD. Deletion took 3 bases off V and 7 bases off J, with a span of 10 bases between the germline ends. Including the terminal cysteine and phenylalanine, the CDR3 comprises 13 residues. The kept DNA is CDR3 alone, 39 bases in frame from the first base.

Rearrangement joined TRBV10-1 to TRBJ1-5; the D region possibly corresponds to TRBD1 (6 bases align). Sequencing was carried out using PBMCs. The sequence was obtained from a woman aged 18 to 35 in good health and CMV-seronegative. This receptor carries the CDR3 CASSDRGGQPQHF. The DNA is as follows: TGCGCCAGCAGTGACAGGGGCGGGCAGCCCCAGCATTTT.